Below are 14 T cell receptor beta chains sequenced from a single sample in a study of cytomegalovirus exposure and HLA in healthy donors. With 60 Vbeta and 13 Jbeta primers, the PCR was carried out. Using immunoSEQ multiplex PCR, the repertoire was profiled, and TCRdb retains in-frame clones only, with some absent. The data contain around 130,000 clones, about 78% of them seen just once; the ten biggest clones take up approximately 2.9%. The sequenced material came from PBMCs. The receptors here all came from a human donor in good health.

The chain uses TRBV4-3 and TRBJ2-3; 9 positions agree with TRBD1. Germline V lookup: CDR1 LGHNA, CDR2 YSLEER. Germline trimming cut 0 bases from V and 1 base from J; bases unmatched to any gene: 2. The CDR3 extends over 16 amino acids. CDR3 region: CASSQEQGAGTDTQYF. In DNA, the CDR3 is TGCGCCAGCAGCCAAGAACAGGGGGCCGGCACAGATACGCAGTATTTT.

Here the CDR3 DNA reads TGTGCCAGCAGCCCGACAGGGGCCTCCTACGAGCAGTACTTC. Translating gives CASSPTGASYEQYF. V usage is TRBV7-3 and J usage is TRBJ2-7, with 8 positions matching TRBD1. This CDR3 contains 14 residues. V dropped 5 bases and J dropped 0; count of bases not matched to a gene: 3. Germline V gene data show CDR1 as SGHTA and CDR2 as FQGTGA.

This clone turned up a few times. The V gene is TRBV19, the J gene TRBJ2-7; 8 bases agree with TRBD1. The CDR3 loop spans 12 amino acids. Losses at the gene ends were 9 bases for V and 5 bases for J; bases not matched to a gene: 6. Germline V gives CDR1 LNHDA, CDR2 SQIVND (reference sequence). The DNA for the CDR3 is TGTGCCAGCGGACAGGGCGGCAACGAGCAGTACTTC. Protein sequence: CASGQGGNEQYF.

The chain carries TRBV2 and TRBJ1-1, with no clear D. V lost 1 base, J lost 0 bases, and 12 bases lay in between. This CDR3 region has 16 residues. Germline V gives CDR1 SNHLY, CDR2 FYNNEI. The CDR3 bases are TGTGCCAGCAGTGAAGGGGCAGGCAGTATGAACACTGAAGCTTTCTTT. Translated: CASSEGAGSMNTEAFF. Using reference TRBV2 and TRBJ1-1 for the parts outside the CDR3, the full variable domain is EPEVTQTPSHQVTQMGQEVILRCVPISNHLYFYWYRQILGQKVEFLVSFYNNEISEKSEIFDDQFSVERPDGSNFTLKIRSTKLEDSAMYFCASSEGAGSMNTEAFFGQGTRLTVV.

J is TRBJ2-7 and V is TRBV19, with a weak D call TRBD2 (6 bases). This CDR3 is 14 amino acids long. CDR1 and CDR2 from the germline V gene are LNHDA and SQIVND (reference sequence). V shed 5 bases and J shed 3 bases, with 14 bases lying between them. The CDR3 DNA follows: TGTGCCAGTAGTCGGGACTGGACGGGCTACGAGCAGTACTTC. Encoded protein: CASSRDWTGYEQYF.

The chain carries TRBV15 and TRBJ2-7; possibly TRBD1 for D (5 bases). The V gene's germline CDR1 is LNHNV and CDR2 YYDKDF (reference sequence). V shed 0 bases and J shed 6 bases, with 12 bases lying between them. The CDR3 has 14 amino acids. The CDR3 loop reads CATSRDAGQFEQYF. The CDR3 DNA is TGTGCCACCAGCAGAGATGCAGGACAATTCGAGCAGTACTTC.

This rearrangement joins TRBV9 to TRBJ1-3; tentative D call: TRBD1 (5 bases). The CDR3 runs 16 residues. Looked up from germline, CDR1 is SGDLS and CDR2 is YYNGEE. The germline V and J ends were trimmed by 3 bases and 2 bases, with 15 bases remaining between them. CDR3 in amino acids: CASSGTELGAGNTIYF. DNA of the CDR3: TGTGCCAGCAGCGGTACAGAATTAGGGGCTGGAAACACCATATATTTT. Together with reference TRBV9 and TRBJ1-3, the CDR3 gives the full variable domain: DSGVTQTPKHLITATGQRVTLRCSPRSGDLSVYWYQQSLDQGLQFLIQYYNGEERAKGNILERFSAQQFPDLHSELNLSSLELGDSALYFCASSGTELGAGNTIYFGEGSWLTVV.

The rearrangement uses TRBV19 and TRBJ1-5; a possible D gene is TRBD1 (5 bases). Germline V lookup: CDR1 LNHDA, CDR2 SQIVND (reference sequence). With 2 bases removed from V and 11 bases from J, the gap between germline ends came to 16 bases. This CDR3 has 14 residues. In DNA form, the CDR3 reads TGTGCCAGTAGTATAAGTCGGGCCGGGGGAGCCCAGCATTTT. Its protein is CASSISRAGGAQHF.

This rearrangement joins TRBV30 to TRBJ1-3, with D possibly matching TRBD1 (5 bases). Germline assignment: CDR1 GTSNPN and CDR2 SVGIG (reference sequence). Trimming stripped 8 bases from V and 0 bases from J, with 17 bases between. The CDR3 sequence is 15 residues long. The CDR3 nucleotides are TGTGCCATTTCATGGGGGGGAAGCTCTGGAAACACCATATATTTT. Amino acids: CAISWGGSSGNTIYF.

V and J are TRBV7-2 and TRBJ2-3; 10 nucleotides match TRBD1. Germline lookup yields CDR1 SGHTA and CDR2 FQGNSA. This CDR3 has 15 amino acids. Trimming cost V 5 bases and J 5 bases; bases outside gene matches: 7. The CDR3 region has the DNA TGTGCCAGCAGCCTAAGGACAGGGGGACGAGATACGCAGTATTTT. This encodes CASSLRTGGRDTQYF.

This rearrangement joins TRBV9 to TRBJ1-1; D uncertain. Deletions cut 0 bases from V and 6 bases from J, with 12 bases between. Germline CDR1 and CDR2: SGDLS and YYNGEE. There are 14 residues in the CDR3. CDR3 amino acids: CASSVVAGSAEAFF. DNA of the CDR3: TGTGCCAGCAGCGTAGTAGCGGGAAGCGCTGAAGCTTTCTTT.

To note about this clone: Other DNA sequences in the same sample also yield this CDR3. The chain employs TRBV25-1 and TRBJ1-2; a possible D gene is TRBD1 (5 bases). Per the germline V gene, CDR1 is MGHDK and CDR2 is SYGVNS. This CDR3 has 15 residues. Trimming stripped 1 base from V and 4 bases from J, with 13 bases between. The CDR3 region has the DNA TGTGCCAGCAGTGAATTGGATCAGGGCCTCTATGGCTACACCTTC. Amino acids: CASSELDQGLYGYTF.

J is TRBJ1-6 and V is TRBV30; 7 positions agree with TRBD1. Germline CDR1 and CDR2: GTSNPN and SVGIG (reference sequence). Trimming took 5 bases from V and 3 from J; bases not matched to a gene: 7. The CDR3 runs to 15 residues. The CDR3 region is CAWCRDSNYNSPLHF. Here the CDR3 DNA reads TGTGCCTGGTGCCGGGACAGTAACTATAATTCACCCCTCCACTTT.

This sequence joins TRBV4-3 and TRBJ1-3; D remains ambiguous. Trimming removed 0 bases from V and 2 bases from J, with 14 bases in between. Germline CDR1 LGHNA, CDR2 YSLEER. There are 17 residues in the CDR3. The CDR3 DNA sequence: TGCGCCAGCAGCCAAGATGAGGGAGGGTTCGCTGGAAACACCATATATTTT. Protein product: CASSQDEGGFAGNTIYF.